The entry below describes one TCR beta chain. The specificity of this receptor is unknown. Per-base qualities were not stored, and no clone one base away is much larger. This sample was taken from a study of blood T cell repertoires in COVID-19 (dated by TCRdb to the early 2020s). Describing the broader study: Samples covering the acute and convalescent phases of COVID-19 were provided by collaborators in the United States, Italy and Spain. The repertoires were released in a freely available public database intended as a resource for research on the immune response to SARS-CoV-2. Sample metadata almost always included a de-identified subject ID, COVID-19 status, age in years and sex. Subjects who had been exposed to COVID-19, were actively infected with it, or had recovered from it provided the deeply sampled blood TCRbeta repertoires that made up the dataset. Samples came from the ongoing ImmuneRACE study (first 160 participants) plus 1,254 subjects from 6 global collaborators. The material from the prospective study consisted of cDNA or gDNA derived from T cells, B-cell-depleted T cells, or PBMCs. HLA class I and class II types, where available, came from metadata supplied by the sample provider rather than from assay-based typing. The full study reports these points: Clinical and demographic metadata were provided uncurated, with the amount varying by source and participant.

Each collaborating institution followed its own protocols to collect whole blood in K2EDTA tubes. Collaborator samples were shipped for TCRbeta analysis as frozen whole blood, isolated PBMCs, or DNA extracted from either sample type. TCRbeta CDR3 regions were amplified from genomic DNA using the immunoSEQ Assay, a bias-controlled multiplex PCR. On the authors' methods: Within the assay, amplification of reference gene primers was used to estimate how many nucleated cells each sample contained. To quantify the absolute abundance of each unique TCRbeta CDR3 rearrangement, sequence reads were collapsed and filtered. Productive Simpson clonality was computed per sample as the square root of Simpson's diversity index over productive rearrangements. This immuneACCESS table, as held by TCRdb, lists in-frame sequences with V and J called but not all clones. Of the missing ones, under half trace to an unresolved V gene in checked studies; the others have no known cause. Clonal size and the V and J genes are those of that table, whereas D and trimming came from the DNA. Counted in this sample were roughly 200,000 clones; approximately 82% of them appeared once. Clones ranked in the top ten supply around 8.9% of the sample.

The cysteine opens and the phenylalanine closes a CDR3 of 15 amino acids. Here the CDR3 DNA is all that survives: 45 bases in frame from base 1. CDR1 and CDR2 were assigned from the germline V gene as MDHEN and SYDVKM. Trimming at the junction amounts to 8 bases on V and 2 bases on J, and the germline ends lie 19 bases apart. The receptor chain draws on TRBV28 and TRBJ2-7, and perhaps TRBD2 as D gene, on 5 matching bases. Material: peripheral blood. This sequence originates from a man aged 40-49 years with active or convalescent COVID-19. The DNA sequence is TGTGCCAGCGGACCGGGGTGGACGCAAACCTACGAGCAGTACTTC. This sequence encodes CASGPGWTQTYEQYF.